Shown below are 14 T cell receptor beta chains from a single sample sequenced in a study of cytomegalovirus exposure and HLA in healthy donors. The PCR was carried out with 60 Vbeta primers and 13 Jbeta primers. The method was immunoSEQ multiplex PCR; TCRdb's version includes in-frame clones alone and lacks a portion of them. Of more than 100,000 clones listed, approximately 8.9% are singletons. The sequencing sample was made of PBMCs. Every receptor here comes from a woman in her forties in good health and CMV-seropositive.

This sequence joins TRBV4-1 and TRBJ2-5; D remains ambiguous. The CDR3 length is 15 residues. Germline CDR1 is MGHRA and CDR2 is YSYEKL. The V end lost 1 base, the J end lost 1 base, and 10 bases lay between the germline ends. CDR3 nucleotide sequence: TGCGCCAGCAGCCAAGTTAGCAGCGCCCAAGAGACCCAGTACTTC. Residues: CASSQVSSAQETQYF.

This clone occurred a few times. The chain uses TRBV5-6 and TRBJ1-2; D call uncertain. Trimming left V 0 bases short and J 5 bases short, with 14 bases between. Germline CDR1 is SGHDT and CDR2 is YYEEEE. This CDR3 region has 15 residues. The CDR3 DNA sequence: TGTGCCAGCAGCTTGGGCAACCGGGTGGATTATGGCTACACCTTC. Translation: CASSLGNRVDYGYTF.

Points on this clone: Other DNA sequences in this specimen translate into the identical CDR3. V and J are TRBV5-1 and TRBJ2-5; 8 nucleotides match TRBD1. The germline CDR1 and CDR2 sequences are SGHRS and YFSETQ. CDR3 length: 13 amino acids. The trim removed 5 bases at V and 4 bases at J, leaving 4 bases unmatched. DNA of the CDR3: TGCGCCAGCAGTTTCGACAGGGGAGAGACCCAGTACTTC. It codes for CASSFDRGETQYF.

The V and J genes are TRBV4-1 and TRBJ1-6; D uncertain. V was clipped by 1 base and J by 6 bases, with 10 bases between them. Germline V lookup: CDR1 MGHRA, CDR2 YSYEKL. The CDR3 totals 15 residues. In DNA, the CDR3 is TGCGCCAGCAGCCAAGTGAGGGCGGGTAATTCACCCCTCCACTTT. This encodes CASSQVRAGNSPLHF.

The chain recombines TRBV19 with TRBJ1-1; TRBD1 matches 10 bases. Germline V lookup: CDR1 LNHDA, CDR2 SQIVND (reference sequence). The CDR3 length is 13 residues. The V and J ends lost 5 bases and 7 bases, in that order; junction bases with no gene match: 4. The CDR3 DNA sequence: TGTGCCAGTAGTCCCGGGACAGGGGTTGAAGCTTTCTTT. Protein: CASSPGTGVEAFF.

This clone was seen a few times. J is TRBJ1-4 and V is TRBV11-2; TRBD1 aligns across 8 bases. J gave up 5 bases and V 5 bases, and 7 bases lay outside the gene matches. The V gene's germline CDR1 is SGHAT and CDR2 FQNNGV. The CDR3 extends over 15 amino acids. DNA of the CDR3: TGTGCCAGCAGCGTCGACAGGGGTGAGAATGAAAAACTGTTTTTT. It codes for CASSVDRGENEKLFF.

The V call is TRBV7-2, the J call TRBJ1-2, with TRBD1 as a possible D gene (5 bases). CDR3 length: 14 residues. The V end lost 1 base, the J end lost 5 bases, and 11 bases lay between the germline ends. CDR1 is SGHTA and CDR2 is FQGNSA in the germline V gene. CDR3 region: CASSLGGAEYGYTF. The CDR3 DNA reads as TGTGCCAGCAGCTTAGGGGGCGCAGAATATGGCTACACCTTC.

The chain combines TRBV7-9 with TRBJ2-3, with 13 positions matching TRBD2. The CDR3 runs 17 residues. With V trimmed by 2 bases and J by 2 bases, 4 bases remained unmatched. From germline, CDR1 is SEHNR and CDR2 FQNEAQ (reference sequence). The CDR3 sequence is CASSLSTSGGVTDTQYF. The CDR3 DNA sequence: TGTGCCAGCAGCTTAAGTACTAGCGGGGGGGTCACAGATACGCAGTATTTT. The variable domain in full, completed from reference TRBV7-9 and TRBJ2-3, reads DTGVSQNPRHKITKRGQNVTFRCDPISEHNRLYWYRQTLGQGPEFLTYFQNEAQLEKSRLLSDRFSAERPKGSFSTLEIQRTEQGDSAMYLCASSLSTSGGVTDTQYFGPGTRLTVL.

This chain connects TRBV9 to TRBJ2-1; TRBD1 matches 11 bases. V lost 2 bases, J lost 8 bases, and 6 bases stayed unmatched. Per the germline V gene, CDR1 is SGDLS and CDR2 is YYNGEE. The CDR3 contains 15 residues. The CDR3, as DNA: TGTGCCAGCAGCGTCACCGGGACAGGGGGTCATGAGCAGTTCTTC. Amino acids: CASSVTGTGGHEQFF.

The V gene is TRBV2, the J gene TRBJ2-5; tentatively, D is TRBD2 (5 bases). The V and J ends lost 6 bases and 3 bases respectively, with 11 bases between them. Germline V lookup: CDR1 SNHLY, CDR2 FYNNEI. This CDR3 spans 13 amino acids. CDR3 nucleotides: TGTGCCAGCAGGGTGGACTTAAAAGAGACCCAGTACTTC. Its translation is CASRVDLKETQYF.

This clone was counted between two and nine times. This rearrangement joins TRBV5-4 to TRBJ1-2; D ambiguous. The CDR3 contains 15 residues. V lost 0 bases to trimming and J lost 4 bases, with 13 bases between them. In germline, CDR1 is SGHNT, CDR2 YYREEE (reference sequence). CDR3 sequence: CASSLERPGAYGYTF. In DNA, the CDR3 is TGTGCCAGCAGCTTGGAACGGCCGGGTGCCTATGGCTACACCTTC.

CDR3 sequence: CASSLEGSGYNEQFF. CDR3 nucleotides: TGCGCCAGCAGCTTGGAGGGTAGCGGGTACAATGAGCAGTTCTTC. The rearrangement uses TRBV5-1 and TRBJ2-1; 7 bases line up with TRBD2. The CDR3 covers 15 residues. V lost 0 bases to trimming and J lost 4 bases; unmatched junction nucleotides: 4. Germline lookup yields CDR1 SGHRS and CDR2 YFSETQ.

This clone was seen more than once but under ten times. The chain has TRBV14 and TRBJ1-1; D gene uncertain. The germline gives CDR1 SGHDN, CDR2 FVKESK. This CDR3 comprises 15 residues. V was clipped by 0 bases and J by 0 bases, with 8 bases between them. The CDR3, as DNA: TGTGCCAGCAGCCAAGAGTCCGCTATGAACACTGAAGCTTTCTTT. Translation: CASSQESAMNTEAFF.

This clone was counted a few times. V is TRBV10-3 and J is TRBJ1-1; D perhaps matches TRBD1 (5 bases). Germline CDR1 reads ENHRY; CDR2 reads SYGVKD. With 3 bases removed from V and 3 bases from J, the gap between germline ends came to 17 bases. The CDR3 sequence is 16 residues long. The CDR3 coding sequence is TGTGCCATCAGTGAATTCCAGGGCGGCGGGGACACTGAAGCTTTCTTT. This translates into CAISEFQGGGDTEAFF.